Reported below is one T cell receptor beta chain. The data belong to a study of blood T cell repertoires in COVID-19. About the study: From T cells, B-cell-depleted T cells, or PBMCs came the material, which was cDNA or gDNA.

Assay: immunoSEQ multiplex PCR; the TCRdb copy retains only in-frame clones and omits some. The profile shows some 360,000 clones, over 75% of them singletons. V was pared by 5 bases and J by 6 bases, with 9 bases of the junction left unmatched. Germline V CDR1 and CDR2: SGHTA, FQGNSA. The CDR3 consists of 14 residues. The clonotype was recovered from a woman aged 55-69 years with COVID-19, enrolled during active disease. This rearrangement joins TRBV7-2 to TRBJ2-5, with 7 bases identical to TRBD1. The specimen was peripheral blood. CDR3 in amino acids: CASSVDRWEKTQYF. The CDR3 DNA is TGTGCCAGCAGCGTGGACAGGTGGGAGAAGACCCAGTACTTC.